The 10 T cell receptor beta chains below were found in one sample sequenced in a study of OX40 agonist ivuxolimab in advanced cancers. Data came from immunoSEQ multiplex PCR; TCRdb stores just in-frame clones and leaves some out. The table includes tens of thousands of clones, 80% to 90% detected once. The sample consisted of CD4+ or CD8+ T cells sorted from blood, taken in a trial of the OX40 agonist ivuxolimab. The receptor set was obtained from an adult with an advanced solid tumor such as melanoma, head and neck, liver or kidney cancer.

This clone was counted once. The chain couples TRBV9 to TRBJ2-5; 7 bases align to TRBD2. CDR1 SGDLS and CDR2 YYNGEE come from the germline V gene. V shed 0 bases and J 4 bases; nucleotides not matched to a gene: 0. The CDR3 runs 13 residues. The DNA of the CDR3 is TGTGCCAGCAGCGTAGGCGGGGGAGAGACCCAGTACTTC. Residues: CASSVGGGETQYF. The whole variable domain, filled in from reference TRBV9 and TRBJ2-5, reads DSGVTQTPKHLITATGQRVTLRCSPRSGDLSVYWYQQSLDQGLQFLIQYYNGEERAKGNILERFSAQQFPDLHSELNLSSLELGDSALYFCASSVGGGETQYFGPGTRLLVL.

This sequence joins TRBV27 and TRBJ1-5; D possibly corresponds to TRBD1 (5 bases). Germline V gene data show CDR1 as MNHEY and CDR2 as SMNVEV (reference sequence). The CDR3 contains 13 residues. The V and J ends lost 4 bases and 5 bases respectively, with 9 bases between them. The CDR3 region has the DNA TGTGCCAGCAGTTGGGACGTTTATCAGCCCCAGCATTTT. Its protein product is CASSWDVYQPQHF.

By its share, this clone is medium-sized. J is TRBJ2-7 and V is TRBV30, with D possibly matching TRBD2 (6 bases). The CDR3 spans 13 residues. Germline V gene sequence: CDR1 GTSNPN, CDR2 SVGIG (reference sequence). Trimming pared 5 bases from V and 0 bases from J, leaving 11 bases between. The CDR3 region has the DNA TGTGCCTGGGAGGGACTTTACTCCTACGAGCAGTACTTC. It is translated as CAWEGLYSYEQYF. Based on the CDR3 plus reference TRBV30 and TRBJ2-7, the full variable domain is SQTIHQWPATLVQPVGSPLSLECTVEGTSNPNLYWYRQAAGRGLQLLFYSVGIGQISSEVPQNLSASRPQDRQFILSSKKLLLSDSGFYLCAWEGLYSYEQYFGPGTRLTVT.

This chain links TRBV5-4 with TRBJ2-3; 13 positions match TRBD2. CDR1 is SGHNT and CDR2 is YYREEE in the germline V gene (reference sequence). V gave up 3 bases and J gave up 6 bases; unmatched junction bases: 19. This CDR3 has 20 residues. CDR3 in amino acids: CASSSPTMETGTSGVDTQYF. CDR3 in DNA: TGTGCCAGCAGCTCACCAACCATGGAAACCGGGACTAGCGGGGTGGATACGCAGTATTTT.

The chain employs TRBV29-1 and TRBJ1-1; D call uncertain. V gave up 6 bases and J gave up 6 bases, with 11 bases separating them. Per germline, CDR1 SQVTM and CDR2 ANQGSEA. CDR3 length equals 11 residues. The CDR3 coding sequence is TGCAGCGTGCAGGCTTTCCCTGAAGCTTTCTTT. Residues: CSVQAFPEAFF.

The CDR3 spells CASSLSGDSYNEQFF. The CDR3 DNA reads TGTGCCAGCAGTTTGTCCGGGGACTCCTACAATGAGCAGTTCTTC. The rearrangement links TRBV28 to TRBJ2-1; D perhaps matches TRBD2 (5 bases). The CDR3 is made up of 15 amino acids. V lost 3 bases to trimming and J lost 0 bases, with 9 bases between them. Germline-derived CDR1 and CDR2 are MDHEN and SYDVKM.

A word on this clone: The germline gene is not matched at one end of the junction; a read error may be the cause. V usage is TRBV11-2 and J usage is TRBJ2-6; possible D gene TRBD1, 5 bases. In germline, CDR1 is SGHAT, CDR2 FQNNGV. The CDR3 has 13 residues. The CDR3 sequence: CASSTSGASVLTF. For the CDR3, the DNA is TGTGCCAGCAGCACCTCTGGGGCCAGCGTCCTGACTTTC. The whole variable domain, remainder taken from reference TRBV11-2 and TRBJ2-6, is EAGVAQSPRYKIIEKRQSVAFWCNPISGHATLYWYQQILGQGPKLLIQFQNNGVVDDSQLPKDRFSAERLKGVDSTLKIQPAKLEDSAVYLCASSTSGASVLTFGAGSRLTVL.

As DNA, the CDR3 is TGTGCCAGCAGCTTAACTGTGACGGGGTTTACGGATGAGCAGTTCTTC. It is translated as CASSLTVTGFTDEQFF. The chain combines TRBV7-3 with TRBJ2-1; perhaps TRBD2 as D (5 bases). The ends were cut back, 0 bases at V and 8 bases at J, with 17 bases in the middle. This CDR3 is 16 amino acids long. Germline CDR1 SGHTA, CDR2 FQGTGA.

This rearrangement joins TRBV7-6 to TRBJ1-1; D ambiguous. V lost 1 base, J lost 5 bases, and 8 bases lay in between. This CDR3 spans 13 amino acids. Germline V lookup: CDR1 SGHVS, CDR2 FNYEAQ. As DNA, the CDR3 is TGTGCCAGCAGCTTAGAAATATCTACTGAAGCTTTCTTT. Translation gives CASSLEISTEAFF.

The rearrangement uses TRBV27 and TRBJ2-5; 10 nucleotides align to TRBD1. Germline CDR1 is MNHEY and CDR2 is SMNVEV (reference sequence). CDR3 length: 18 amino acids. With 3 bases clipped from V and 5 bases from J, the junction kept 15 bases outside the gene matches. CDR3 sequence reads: CASSFLPGQGLGEETQYF. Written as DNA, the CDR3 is TGTGCCAGCAGTTTCTTACCGGGACAGGGGTTGGGTGAGGAGACCCAGTACTTC.